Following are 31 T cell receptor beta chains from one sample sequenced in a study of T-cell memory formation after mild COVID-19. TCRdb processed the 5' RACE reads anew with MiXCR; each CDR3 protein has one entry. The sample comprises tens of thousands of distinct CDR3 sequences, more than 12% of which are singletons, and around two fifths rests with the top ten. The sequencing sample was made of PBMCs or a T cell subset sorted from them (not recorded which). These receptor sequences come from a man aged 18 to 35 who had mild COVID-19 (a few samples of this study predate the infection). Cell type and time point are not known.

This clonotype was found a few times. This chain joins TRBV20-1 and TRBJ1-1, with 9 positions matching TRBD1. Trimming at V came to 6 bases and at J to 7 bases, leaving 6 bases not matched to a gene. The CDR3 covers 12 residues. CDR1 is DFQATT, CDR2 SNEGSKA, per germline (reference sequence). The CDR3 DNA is TGCAGTGCGAGCCGGGACAGGGATGAAGCTTTCTTT. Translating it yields CSASRDRDEAFF.

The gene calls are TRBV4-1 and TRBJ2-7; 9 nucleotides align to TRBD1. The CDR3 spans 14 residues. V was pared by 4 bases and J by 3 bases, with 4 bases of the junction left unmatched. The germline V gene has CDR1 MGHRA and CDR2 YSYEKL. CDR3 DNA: TGCGCCAGCAGCCGGACAGGGGAAAGCTACGAGCAGTACTTC. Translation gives CASSRTGESYEQYF.

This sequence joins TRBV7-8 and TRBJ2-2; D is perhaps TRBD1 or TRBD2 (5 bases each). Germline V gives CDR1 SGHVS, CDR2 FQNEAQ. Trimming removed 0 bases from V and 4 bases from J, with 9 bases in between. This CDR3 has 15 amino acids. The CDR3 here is CASSLAWDPTGELFF. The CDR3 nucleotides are TGTGCCAGCAGCTTAGCGTGGGACCCCACCGGGGAGCTGTTTTTT.

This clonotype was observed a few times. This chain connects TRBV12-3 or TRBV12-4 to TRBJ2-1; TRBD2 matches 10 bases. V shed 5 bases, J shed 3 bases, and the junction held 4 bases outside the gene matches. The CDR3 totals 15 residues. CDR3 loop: CASSRGLAIYNEQFF. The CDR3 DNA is TGTGCCAGCAGTAGGGGACTAGCGATCTACAATGAGCAGTTCTTC.

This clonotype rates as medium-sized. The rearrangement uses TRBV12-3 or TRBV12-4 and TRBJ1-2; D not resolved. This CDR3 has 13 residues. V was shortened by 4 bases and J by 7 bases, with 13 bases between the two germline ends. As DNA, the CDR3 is TGTGCCAGCAGTTCCAATGGTTTCGGTGGCTACACCTTC. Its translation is CASSSNGFGGYTF.

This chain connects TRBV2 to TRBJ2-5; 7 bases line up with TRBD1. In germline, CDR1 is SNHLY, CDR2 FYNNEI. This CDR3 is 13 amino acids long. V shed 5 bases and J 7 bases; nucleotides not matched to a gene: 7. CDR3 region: CASSTGDGVTQYF. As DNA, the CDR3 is TGTGCCAGCAGTACAGGGGATGGAGTGACCCAGTACTTC.

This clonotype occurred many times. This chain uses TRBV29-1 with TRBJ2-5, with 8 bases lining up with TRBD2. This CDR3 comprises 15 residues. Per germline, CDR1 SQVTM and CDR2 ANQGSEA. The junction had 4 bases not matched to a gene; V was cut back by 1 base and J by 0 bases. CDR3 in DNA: TGCAGCGTTGAAGGAGGGCGGGGGGACCAAGAGACCCAGTACTTC. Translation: CSVEGGRGDQETQYF.

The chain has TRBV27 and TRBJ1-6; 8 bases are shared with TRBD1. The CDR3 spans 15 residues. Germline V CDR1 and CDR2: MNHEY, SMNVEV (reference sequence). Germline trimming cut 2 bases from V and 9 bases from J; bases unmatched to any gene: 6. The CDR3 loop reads CASSLQGASGSPLHF. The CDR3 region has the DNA TGTGCCAGCAGTTTACAGGGGGCGAGCGGTTCACCCCTCCACTTT.

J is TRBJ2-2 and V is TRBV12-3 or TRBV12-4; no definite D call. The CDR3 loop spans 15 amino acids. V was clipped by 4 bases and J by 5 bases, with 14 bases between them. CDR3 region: CASSSIDPWTGELFF. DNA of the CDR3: TGTGCCAGCAGTTCCATCGACCCCTGGACCGGGGAGCTGTTTTTT.

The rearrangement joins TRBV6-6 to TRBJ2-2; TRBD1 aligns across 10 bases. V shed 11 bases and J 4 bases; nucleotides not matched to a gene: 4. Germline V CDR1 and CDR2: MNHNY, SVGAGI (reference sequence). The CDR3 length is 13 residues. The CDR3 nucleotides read TGTGCCGCTAGGACAGGGGGCACCGGGGAGCTGTTTTTT. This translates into CAARTGGTGELFF.

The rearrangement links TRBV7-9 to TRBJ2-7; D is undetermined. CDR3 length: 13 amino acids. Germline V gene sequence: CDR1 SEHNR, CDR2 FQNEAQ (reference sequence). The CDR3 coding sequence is TGTGCCAGCAGCTCGCCCTATCTAGAGACAACTAACGTC. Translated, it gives CASSSPYLETTNV.

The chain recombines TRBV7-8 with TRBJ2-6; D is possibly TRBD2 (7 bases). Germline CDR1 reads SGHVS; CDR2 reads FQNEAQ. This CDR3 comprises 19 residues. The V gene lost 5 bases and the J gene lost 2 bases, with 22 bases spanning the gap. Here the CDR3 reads CASSPTLSMGGPGANVLTF. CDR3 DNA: TGTGCCAGCAGCCCCACCTTATCGATGGGGGGGCCTGGGGCCAACGTCCTGACTTTC.

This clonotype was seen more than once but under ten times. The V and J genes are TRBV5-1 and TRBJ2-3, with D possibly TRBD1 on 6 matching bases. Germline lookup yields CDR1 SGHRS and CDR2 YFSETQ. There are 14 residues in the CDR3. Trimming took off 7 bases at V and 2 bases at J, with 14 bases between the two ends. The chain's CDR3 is CASAGEFSTDTQYF. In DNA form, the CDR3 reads TGCGCCAGCGCAGGGGAATTCTCCACAGATACGCAGTATTTT.

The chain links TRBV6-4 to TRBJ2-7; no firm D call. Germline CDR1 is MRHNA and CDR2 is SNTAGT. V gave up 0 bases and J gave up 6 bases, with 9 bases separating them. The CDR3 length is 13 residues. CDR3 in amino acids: CASSDSYDAEQYV. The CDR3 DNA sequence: TGTGCCAGCAGTGACTCGTATGATGCCGAGCAGTACGTC.

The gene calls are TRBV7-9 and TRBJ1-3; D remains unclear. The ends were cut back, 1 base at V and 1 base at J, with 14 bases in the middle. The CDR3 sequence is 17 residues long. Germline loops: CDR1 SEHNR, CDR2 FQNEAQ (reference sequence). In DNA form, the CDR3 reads TGTGCCAGCAGCTTAGTACAGCTTGGGTGGTCTGGAAACACCATATATTTT. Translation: CASSLVQLGWSGNTIYF.

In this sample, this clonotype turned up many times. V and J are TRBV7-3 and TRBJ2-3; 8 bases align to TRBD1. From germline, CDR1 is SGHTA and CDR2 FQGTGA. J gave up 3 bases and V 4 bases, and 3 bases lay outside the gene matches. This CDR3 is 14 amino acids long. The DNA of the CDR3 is TGTGCCAGCAGCTCGGGACAGGAGACAGATACGCAGTATTTT. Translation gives CASSSGQETDTQYF.

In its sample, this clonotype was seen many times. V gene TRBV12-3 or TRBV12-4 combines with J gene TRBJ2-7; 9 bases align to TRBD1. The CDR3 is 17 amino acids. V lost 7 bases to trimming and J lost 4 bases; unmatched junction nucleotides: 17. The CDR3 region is CASKPPLSGQGGYEQYF. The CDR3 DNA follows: TGTGCCAGCAAACCGCCTCTTTCGGGACAGGGAGGGTACGAGCAGTACTTC.

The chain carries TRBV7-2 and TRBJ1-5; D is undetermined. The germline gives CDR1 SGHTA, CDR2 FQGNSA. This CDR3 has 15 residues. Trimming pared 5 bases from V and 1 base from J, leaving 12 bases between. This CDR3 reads CASSPWAGSNQPQHF. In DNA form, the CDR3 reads TGTGCCAGCAGCCCATGGGCGGGGAGCAATCAGCCCCAGCATTTT.

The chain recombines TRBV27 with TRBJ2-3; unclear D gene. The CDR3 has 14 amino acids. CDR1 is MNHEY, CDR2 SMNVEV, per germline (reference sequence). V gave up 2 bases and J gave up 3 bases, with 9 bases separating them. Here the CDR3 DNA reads TGTGCCAGCAGTTTAGGGCTAGGGACAGATACGCAGTATTTT. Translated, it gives CASSLGLGTDTQYF.

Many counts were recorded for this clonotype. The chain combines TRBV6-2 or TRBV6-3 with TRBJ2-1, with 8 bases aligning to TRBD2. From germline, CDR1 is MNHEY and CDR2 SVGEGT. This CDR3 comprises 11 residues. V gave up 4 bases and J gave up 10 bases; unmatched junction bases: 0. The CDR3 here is CASSLAGEQFF. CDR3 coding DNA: TGTGCCAGCAGTTTAGCGGGGGAGCAGTTCTTC.

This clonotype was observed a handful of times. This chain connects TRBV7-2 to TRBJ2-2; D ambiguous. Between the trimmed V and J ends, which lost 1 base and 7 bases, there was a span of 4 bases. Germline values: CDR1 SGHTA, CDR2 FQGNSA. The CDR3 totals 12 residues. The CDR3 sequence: CASSLVRGELFF. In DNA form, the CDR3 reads TGTGCCAGCAGCTTAGTTCGCGGGGAGCTGTTTTTT.

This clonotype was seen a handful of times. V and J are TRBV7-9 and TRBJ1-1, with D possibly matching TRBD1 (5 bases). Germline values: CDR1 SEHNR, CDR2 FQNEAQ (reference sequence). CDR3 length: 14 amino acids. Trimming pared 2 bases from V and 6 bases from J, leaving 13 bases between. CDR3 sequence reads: CASSLYLEGPEAFF. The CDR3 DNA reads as TGTGCCAGCAGCTTATATCTTGAGGGACCTGAAGCTTTCTTT.

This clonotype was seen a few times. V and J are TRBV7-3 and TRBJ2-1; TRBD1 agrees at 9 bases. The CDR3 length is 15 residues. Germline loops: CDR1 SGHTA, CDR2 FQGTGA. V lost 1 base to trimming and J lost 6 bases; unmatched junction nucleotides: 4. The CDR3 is CASSLKDRGFNEQFF. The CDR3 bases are TGTGCCAGCAGCTTAAAGGACAGGGGTTTCAATGAGCAGTTCTTC. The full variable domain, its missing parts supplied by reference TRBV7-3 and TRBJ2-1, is GAGVSQTPSNKVTEKGKYVELRCDPISGHTALYWYRQSLGQGPEFLIYFQGTGAADDSGLPNDRFFAVRPEGSVSTLKIQRTERGDSAVYLCASSLKDRGFNEQFFGPGTRLTVL.

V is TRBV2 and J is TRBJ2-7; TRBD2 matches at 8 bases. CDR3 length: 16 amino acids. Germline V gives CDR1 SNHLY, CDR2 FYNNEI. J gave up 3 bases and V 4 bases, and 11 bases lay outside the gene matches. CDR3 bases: TGTGCCAGCAGTGTAGGCGACCCGGGACTAGTCTACGAGCAGTACTTC. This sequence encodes CASSVGDPGLVYEQYF.

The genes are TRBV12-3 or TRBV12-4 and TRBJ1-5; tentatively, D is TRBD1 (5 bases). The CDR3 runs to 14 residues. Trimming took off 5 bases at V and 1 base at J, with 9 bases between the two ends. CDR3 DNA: TGTGCCAGCAGTACTAGGGACAGCAATCAGCCCCAGCATTTT. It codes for CASSTRDSNQPQHF.

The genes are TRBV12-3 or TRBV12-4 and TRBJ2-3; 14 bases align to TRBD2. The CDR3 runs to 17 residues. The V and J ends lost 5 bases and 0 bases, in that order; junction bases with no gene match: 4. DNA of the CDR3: TGTGCCAGCAGTCCAGGGACTAGCGGGGGTAGCACAGATACGCAGTATTTT. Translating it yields CASSPGTSGGSTDTQYF.

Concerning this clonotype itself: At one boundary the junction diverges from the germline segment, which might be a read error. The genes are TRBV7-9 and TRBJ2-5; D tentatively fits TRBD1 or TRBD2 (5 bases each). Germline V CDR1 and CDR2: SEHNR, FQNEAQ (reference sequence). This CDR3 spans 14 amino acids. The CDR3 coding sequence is TGTGCCAGCACCTTAGGGGACCCCCAAGAGACCCAGTACTTC. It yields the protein CASTLGDPQETQYF.

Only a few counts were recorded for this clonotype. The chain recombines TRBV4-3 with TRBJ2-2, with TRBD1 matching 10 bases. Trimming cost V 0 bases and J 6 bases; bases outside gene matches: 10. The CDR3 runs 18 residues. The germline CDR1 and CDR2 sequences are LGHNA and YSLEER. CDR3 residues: CASSQDGFGTGVAGELFF. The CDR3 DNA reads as TGCGCCAGCAGCCAAGATGGCTTCGGGACAGGGGTGGCCGGGGAGCTGTTTTTT.

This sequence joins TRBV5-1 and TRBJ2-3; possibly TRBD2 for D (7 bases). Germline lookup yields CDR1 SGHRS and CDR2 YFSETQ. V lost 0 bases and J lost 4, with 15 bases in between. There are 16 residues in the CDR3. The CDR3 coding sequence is TGCGCCAGCAGCTTGGATAGGGGGGGAAAGGCAGATACGCAGTATTTT. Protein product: CASSLDRGGKADTQYF.

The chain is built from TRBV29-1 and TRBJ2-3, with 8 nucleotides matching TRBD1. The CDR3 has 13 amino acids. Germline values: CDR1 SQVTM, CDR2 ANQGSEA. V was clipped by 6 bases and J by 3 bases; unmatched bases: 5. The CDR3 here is CSVTGERTDTQYF. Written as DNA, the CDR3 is TGCAGCGTGACAGGGGAAAGAACAGATACGCAGTATTTT.

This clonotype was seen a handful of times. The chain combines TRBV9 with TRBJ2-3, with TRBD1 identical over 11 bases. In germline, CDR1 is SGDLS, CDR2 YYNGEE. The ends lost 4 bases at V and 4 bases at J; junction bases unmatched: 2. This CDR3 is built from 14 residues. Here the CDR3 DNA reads TGTGCCAGCAGCAGGACAGGGGGCTCAGATACGCAGTATTTT. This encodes CASSRTGGSDTQYF.